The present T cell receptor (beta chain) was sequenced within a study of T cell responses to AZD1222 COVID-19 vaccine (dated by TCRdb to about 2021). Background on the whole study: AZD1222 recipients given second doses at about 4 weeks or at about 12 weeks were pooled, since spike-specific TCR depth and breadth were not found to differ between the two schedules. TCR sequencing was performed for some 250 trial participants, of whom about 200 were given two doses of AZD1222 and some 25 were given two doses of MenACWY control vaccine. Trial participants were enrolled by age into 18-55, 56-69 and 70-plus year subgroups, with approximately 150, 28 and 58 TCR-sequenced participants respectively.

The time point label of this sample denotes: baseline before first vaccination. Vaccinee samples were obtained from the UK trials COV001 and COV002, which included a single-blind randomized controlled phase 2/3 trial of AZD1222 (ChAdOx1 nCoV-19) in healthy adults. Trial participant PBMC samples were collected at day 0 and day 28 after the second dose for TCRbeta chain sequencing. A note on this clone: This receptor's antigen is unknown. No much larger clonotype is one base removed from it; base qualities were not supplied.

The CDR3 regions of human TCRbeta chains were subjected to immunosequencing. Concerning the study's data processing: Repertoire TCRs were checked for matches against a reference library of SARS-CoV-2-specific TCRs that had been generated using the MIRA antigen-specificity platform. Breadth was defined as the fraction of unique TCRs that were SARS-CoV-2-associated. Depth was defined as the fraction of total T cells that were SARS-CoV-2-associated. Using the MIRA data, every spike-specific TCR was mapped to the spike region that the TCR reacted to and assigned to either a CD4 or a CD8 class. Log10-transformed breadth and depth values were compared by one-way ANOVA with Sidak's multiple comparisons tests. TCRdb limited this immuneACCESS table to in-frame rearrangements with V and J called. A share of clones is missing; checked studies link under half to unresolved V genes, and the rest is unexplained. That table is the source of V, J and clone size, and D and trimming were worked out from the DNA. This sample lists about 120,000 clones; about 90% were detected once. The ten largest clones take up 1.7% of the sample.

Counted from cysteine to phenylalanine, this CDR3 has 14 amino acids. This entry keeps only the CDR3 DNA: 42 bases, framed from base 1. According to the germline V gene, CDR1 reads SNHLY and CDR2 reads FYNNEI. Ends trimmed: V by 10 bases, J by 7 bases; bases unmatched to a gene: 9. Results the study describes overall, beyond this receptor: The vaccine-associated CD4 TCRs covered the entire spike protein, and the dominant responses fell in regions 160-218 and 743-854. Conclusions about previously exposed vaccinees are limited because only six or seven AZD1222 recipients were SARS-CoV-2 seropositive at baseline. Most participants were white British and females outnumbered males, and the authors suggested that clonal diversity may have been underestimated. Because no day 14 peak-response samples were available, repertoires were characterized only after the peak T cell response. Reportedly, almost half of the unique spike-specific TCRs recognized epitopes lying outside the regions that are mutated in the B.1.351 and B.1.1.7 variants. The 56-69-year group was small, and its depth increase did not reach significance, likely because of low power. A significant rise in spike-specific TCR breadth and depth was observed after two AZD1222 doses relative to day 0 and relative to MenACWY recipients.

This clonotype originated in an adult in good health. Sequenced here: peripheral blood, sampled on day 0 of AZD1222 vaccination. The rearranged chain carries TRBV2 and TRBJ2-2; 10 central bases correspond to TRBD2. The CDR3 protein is CATRSGGANGELFF. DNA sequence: TGTGCCACTCGGAGCGGGGGGGCTAACGGGGAGCTGTTTTTT.